This is a list of T cell receptor beta chains from one sample in a study of T cells in Graves' hyperthyroidism and ophthalmopathy. TCRdb independently ran MiXCR on the multiplex PCR reads; one entry per CDR3 protein. The profile covers about 37,000 distinct CDR3 sequences, with 52% appearing a single time and under 20% taken by the ten largest. The sample was blood. The receptors stem from a man aged 35 to 55 with Graves' ophthalmopathy. Each CDR3 is given with its conserved first and last residue.

V gene,CDR3 protein
TRBV11-2,CASSPEGRSFYGYTF
TRBV5-1,CASSPGTGGIRNTF
TRBV9,CASSVFGTTDTQYF
TRBV20-1,CSARSAAETQYF
TRBV27,CASSSYPGGGRRTDTQYF
TRBV5-5,CASSLGPRSEQYF
TRBV9,CASSVGPENTEAFF
TRBV9,CASSSRTSGSSEQFF
TRBV19,CASSSSGEQYF
TRBV20-1,CSARRTGGNSYEQYF
TRBV7-3,CASSMQGGSPLHF
TRBV25-1,CASSENKGVSSGYTF
TRBV28,CASLRHPGQGALKGYEQYF
TRBV11-3,CASSLDSGRAYEQHF
TRBV6-1,CASKVGAGTYEQHF
TRBV20-1,CSARSGSNEQFF
TRBV5-1,CASSSGDLYREQYF
TRBV20-1,CSAPRRGANGNQPQHF
TRBV15,CATSRDGSGNSYNEQFF
TRBV7-2,CASSWDSGRDTEAFF
TRBV20-1,CSAPRWGADGYTF
TRBV24-1,CATTSSGSDEQYF
TRBV7-8,CASSPTRQDYEQYF
TRBV3-1,CASSQSIQGWSPYGYTF
TRBV30,CAWSVGSVHEQYF
TRBV18,CASSPIAGGADSPLHF
TRBV6-1,CASSGRNEQFF
TRBV27,CASGLIQSRPYEQYF
TRBV13,CTSSLHGAGELFF
TRBV5-6,CASSFEVLLGIPYEQYF
TRBV10-3,CAVSWQGETQYF
TRBV6-5,CASSLLPGQGTYEQYF
TRBV15,CATSRDPRQGAGYTF
TRBV7-8,CASSPLTGTSTDTQYF
TRBV5-1,CASSWMTNNYNEQFF
TRBV5-6,CASSLGQGANVLTF
TRBV7-8,CASSSSTF
TRBV5-8,CASSPGGLTEAFF
TRBV6-6,CASQRAGDLSYNEQYF
TRBV5-1,CASSLAPLIHSNQPQHF
TRBV20-1,CSAPGLAGDEQYF
TRBV9,CASAEGEGFEQFF
TRBV7-9,CASSLVLGAGNTIYF
TRBV29-1,CSVARGTDTQYF
TRBV7-8,CASSSGQGGSNQPQYF